This paragraph reports one T cell receptor (beta chain). This record comes from a study of blood T cell repertoires in COVID-19. In the study overall: The origin of the acute and convalescent COVID-19 samples was the United States, Italy and Spain. PBMCs, B-cell-depleted T cells, or T cells were the source of the cDNA or gDNA that made up the material.

Authors' data handling: Amplification of reference gene primers provided the estimated nucleated cell counts. The protocol was immunoSEQ multiplex PCR, while the TCRdb copy is restricted to in-frame clones and leaves out a portion. D and trimming come from the DNA, and the V and J calls and clone size come from that table. This sample has some 200,000 clones, with 65% to 85% found just once. The V and J ends lost 6 bases and 3 bases respectively, with 15 bases between them. Germline assignment: CDR1 MNHNY and CDR2 SVGAGI (reference sequence). The CDR3 has 16 residues. The specimen was peripheral blood. The chain employs TRBV6-6 and TRBJ1-6; weak D call: TRBD1 (5 bases). This clonotype was obtained from a human donor in a cohort sampled during active COVID-19. CDR3 in amino acids: CASRDGRDHYNSPLHF. DNA of the CDR3: TGTGCCAGCAGGGACGGGAGGGACCACTATAATTCACCCCTCCACTTT.